This T cell receptor (beta chain) was documented in a study of shared clonotypes between healthy human individuals (TCRdb year 2020). As for the study more broadly: A few men and two women, aged 18 to 49 years, made up the cohort. Per donor, three plates each were used for CD4 naive and CD4 memory, two for CD8 naive, and one for CD8 memory. To estimate repertoire size and how much clonotypes are shared between individuals, the study performed deep sequencing of blood TCR repertoires from about five healthy adults. Different laboratories and diverse techniques were used to prepare libraries and sequence TCR repertoires, to increase sequencing depth and limit assay-specific biases. Each donor's leukapheresis produced roughly between roughly 0.85 and 9 billion PBMCs. Paper-wide results and their limitations: Roughly 5% of naive CD4, around 3.6% of naive CD8, 2% to 2.5% of memory CD4, and approximately 0.4% of memory CD8 clonotypes were shared across several donors. Sampling was restricted to blood, and TCR repertoires in tissues likely differ from the TCR repertoires found in blood. Based on pairwise subsampling, the degree of clonotype sharing among donors was expected to be affected by sequencing depth. Because the study included a small number of donors, the genetic and exposure-history diversity represented was limited. Compared with non-shared clonotypes, the clonotypes found in all four sorted-subset donors had higher generation probabilities. Naive subsets generally had larger estimated clonotype richness than memory subsets. Incomplete sequencing was indicated by rarefaction of sorted-subset datasets, despite the large sequencing depth.

Donors were healthy HIV-negative adults with no recently reported acute infections or vaccinations. Every donor was a Caucasian adult living in Nashville, Tennessee, USA. CD4+ T cells were enriched by magnetic negative selection, after which naive cells were positively selected on CD45RA and the negative fraction was taken as the memory subset. After blood collection by leukapheresis, PBMCs were isolated using Ficoll-Histopaque density gradient centrifugation and then cryopreserved in the vapor phase of liquid nitrogen. Analytical flow cytometry was used to check the purity and quantity of each magnetically sorted T cell population. From each sorted fraction, genomic DNA was isolated and quantified by UV absorbance on a Nanodrop 2000c. TCR CDR3 regions were amplified from genomic DNA by multiplex PCR using the deep immunoSEQ assay. For each cell subset, the extracted genomic DNA was distributed evenly across all wells of several immunoSEQ 96-well plates, and each plate served as one replicate. Each replicate PCR for sorted subsets received 200 ng genomic DNA, equal to about 30,000 T cell genomes. The purified libraries were quantified using a Qubit 3.0 fluorometer, sized with a Bioanalyzer 2100, and then quantified again using the KAPA Library Quantification kit. Every immunoSEQ 96-well plate was sequenced on a dedicated single-read 150-cycle Illumina NextSeq 550 flow cell. The authors processed their data as follows. Because the immunoSEQ output included only junctional sequences and no quality scores, the filtering could not be the same as the filtering used for full-length reads. To assign V/J genes and CDR3, sequences were annotated using PyIR, a Python wrapper for IgBLAST v1.9, with IMGT germline references. Any read was removed if the V/J assignment was weak (E-value above 1e-6), the CDR3 was missing, or the read contained stop codons, out-of-frame junctions, or ambiguous translated residues. V3J clonotypes were defined as sequences sharing an identical inferred V gene, J gene, and CDR3 amino acid sequence. Percentage overlap between repertoires was computed as shared unique clonotypes divided by the size of the smaller repertoire. Repertoire richness was assessed with RTK rarefaction, the Chao1 estimator, and Recon v2.1 estimates of unobserved clonotypes. For all TCRbeta clonotypes obtained by the gDNA method from a few donors, generation probabilities were computed with OLGA. TCRdb stores this immuneACCESS table with in-frame sequences only. Part of the clones is absent; in the studies checked, under half of the shortfall reflects unresolved V genes, and no reason is known for the rest. The V and J calls and clone size were taken over from that table, and D and trimming were inferred from the DNA. The sample data list 2 million to 2.5 million clones, and 80% to 95% of these were observed just once. About 0.41% of the sample comes from the top ten.

Of note for this clone: The antigen it recognizes is unknown. Base-call qualities are not available, and no considerably larger clone is one nucleotide away. The sample contains more than one DNA sequence encoding this CDR3.

Inclusive of the bounding cysteine and phenylalanine, the CDR3 is 15 residues long. The read is trimmed to its CDR3 DNA, 45 bases read in frame from base 1. The germline V gene (reference sequence) supplies CDR1 MNHEY and CDR2 SMNVEV. V is shortened by 1 base, J by 2 bases, and the region joining them spans 6 bases. This clonotype was obtained from a young man in good health. Some clones in this sample may be carry-over from other donors' samples. The sample was naive CD4+ T cells from PBMCs. The cell subset or site label here, explained by the study, means: CD45RA+ positively selected. The receptor chain draws on TRBV27 and TRBJ2-6; 5 matching bases give a weak D call of TRBD1. The nucleotide sequence is TGTGCCAGCAGTTTATTAGGGGCTGGGGCCAACGTCCTGACTTTC. Its coded protein is CASSLLGAGANVLTF.